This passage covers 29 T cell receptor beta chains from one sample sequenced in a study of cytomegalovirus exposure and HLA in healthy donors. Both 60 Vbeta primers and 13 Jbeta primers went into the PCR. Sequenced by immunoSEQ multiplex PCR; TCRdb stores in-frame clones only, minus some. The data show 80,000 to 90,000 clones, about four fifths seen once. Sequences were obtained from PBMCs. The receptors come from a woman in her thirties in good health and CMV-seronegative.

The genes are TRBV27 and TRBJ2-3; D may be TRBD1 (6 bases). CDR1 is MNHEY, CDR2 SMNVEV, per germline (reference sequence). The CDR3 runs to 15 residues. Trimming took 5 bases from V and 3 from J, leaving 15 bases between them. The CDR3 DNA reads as TGTGCCAGCAGTGACAGGTGGTCGGGGACAGATACGCAGTATTTT. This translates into CASSDRWSGTDTQYF.

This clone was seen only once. CDR3 coding DNA: TGTGCCAGCAGTCGGGACAGGGCGGCAGATACGCAGTATTTT. Translated, it gives CASSRDRAADTQYF. The chain uses TRBV28 and TRBJ2-3; 9 bases match TRBD1. CDR1 MDHEN and CDR2 SYDVKM come from the germline V gene. This CDR3 spans 14 amino acids. Trimming cost V 5 bases and J 4 bases; bases outside gene matches: 4. The entire variable domain, with the rest obtained from reference TRBV28 and TRBJ2-3, is as follows: DVKVTQSSRYLVKRTGEKVFLECVQDMDHENMFWYRQDPGLGLRLIYFSYDVKMKEKGDIPEGYSVSREKKERFSLILESASTNQTSMYLCASSRDRAADTQYFGPGTRLTVL.

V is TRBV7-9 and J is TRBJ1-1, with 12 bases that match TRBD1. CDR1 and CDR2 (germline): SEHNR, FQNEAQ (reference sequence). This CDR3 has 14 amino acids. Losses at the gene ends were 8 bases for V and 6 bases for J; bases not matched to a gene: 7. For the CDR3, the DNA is TGTGCCAGCGAGTGGGGACAGGGGGCATCTGAAGCTTTCTTT. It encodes CASEWGQGASEAFF.

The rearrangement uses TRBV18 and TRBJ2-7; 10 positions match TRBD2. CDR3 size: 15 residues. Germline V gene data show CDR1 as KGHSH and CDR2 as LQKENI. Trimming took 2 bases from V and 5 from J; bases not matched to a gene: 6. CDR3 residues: CASSPRIAGGNEQYF. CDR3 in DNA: TGTGCCAGCTCACCAAGGATAGCGGGAGGTAACGAGCAGTACTTC.

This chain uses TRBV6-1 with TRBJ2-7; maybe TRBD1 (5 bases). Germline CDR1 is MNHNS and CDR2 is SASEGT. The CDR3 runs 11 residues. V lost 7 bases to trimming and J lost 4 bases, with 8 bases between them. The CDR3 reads CASKGSYEQYF. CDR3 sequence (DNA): TGTGCCAGCAAGGGGTCGTACGAGCAGTACTTC.

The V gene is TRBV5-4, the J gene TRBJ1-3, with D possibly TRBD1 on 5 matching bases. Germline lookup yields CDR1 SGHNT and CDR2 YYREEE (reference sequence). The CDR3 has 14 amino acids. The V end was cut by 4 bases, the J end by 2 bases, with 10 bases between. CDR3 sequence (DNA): TGTGCCAGCAGCCCTGGGGCGCCTGGAAACACCATATATTTT. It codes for CASSPGAPGNTIYF.

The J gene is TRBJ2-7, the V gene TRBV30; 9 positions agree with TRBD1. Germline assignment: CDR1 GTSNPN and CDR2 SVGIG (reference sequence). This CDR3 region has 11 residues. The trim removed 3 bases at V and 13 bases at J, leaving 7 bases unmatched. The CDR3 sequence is CAWRDGTGSYF. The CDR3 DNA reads TGTGCCTGGAGGGACGGGACAGGGTCTTACTTC.

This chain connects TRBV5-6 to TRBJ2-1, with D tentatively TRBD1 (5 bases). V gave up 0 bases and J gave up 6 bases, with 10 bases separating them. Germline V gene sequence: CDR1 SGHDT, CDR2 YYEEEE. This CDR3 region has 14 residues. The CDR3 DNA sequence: TGTGCCAGCAGCTTGGGATTCAGGGTCAATGAGCAGTTCTTC. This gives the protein CASSLGFRVNEQFF.

The DNA for the CDR3 is TGTGCCAGCAGCCTGGCGGGGGGAGCCGGGGAGCTGTTTTTT. Protein sequence: CASSLAGGAGELFF. The rearrangement uses TRBV9 and TRBJ2-2, with 8 nucleotides matching TRBD2. J lost 6 bases, V lost 4 bases, and 5 bases had no gene match. Germline CDR1 reads SGDLS; CDR2 reads YYNGEE. This CDR3 has 14 amino acids.

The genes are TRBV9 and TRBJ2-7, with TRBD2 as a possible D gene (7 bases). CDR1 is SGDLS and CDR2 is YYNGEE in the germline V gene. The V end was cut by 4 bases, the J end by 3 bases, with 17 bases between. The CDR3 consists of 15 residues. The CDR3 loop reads CASSPRGRGVYEQYF. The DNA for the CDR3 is TGTGCCAGCAGCCCCCGGGGGAGGGGGGTCTACGAGCAGTACTTC.

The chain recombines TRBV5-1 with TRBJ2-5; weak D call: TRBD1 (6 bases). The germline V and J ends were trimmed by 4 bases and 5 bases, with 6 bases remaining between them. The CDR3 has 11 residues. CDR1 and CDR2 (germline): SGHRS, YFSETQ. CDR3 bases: TGCGCCAGCAGCCAGGGGGAGACCCAGTACTTC. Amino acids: CASSQGETQYF.

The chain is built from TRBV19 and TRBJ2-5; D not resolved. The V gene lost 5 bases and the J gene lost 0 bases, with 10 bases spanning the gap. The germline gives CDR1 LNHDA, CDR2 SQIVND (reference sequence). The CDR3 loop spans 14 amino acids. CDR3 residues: CASSGQMYQETQYF. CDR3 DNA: TGTGCCAGTAGTGGGCAGATGTACCAAGAGACCCAGTACTTC.

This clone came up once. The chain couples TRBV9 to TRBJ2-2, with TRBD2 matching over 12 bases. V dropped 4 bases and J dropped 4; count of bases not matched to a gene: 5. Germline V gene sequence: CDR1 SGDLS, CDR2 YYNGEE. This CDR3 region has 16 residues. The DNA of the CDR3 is TGTGCCAGCAGCCCTCGGACTAGCGGGGCCACCGGGGAGCTGTTTTTT. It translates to CASSPRTSGATGELFF.

The DNA for the CDR3 is TGTGCCAGCAGCATTGATACGCAGTATTTT. It codes for CASSIDTQYF. The chain recombines TRBV28 with TRBJ2-3; D unclear. V was pared by 6 bases and J by 6 bases, with 4 bases between. CDR1 is MDHEN, CDR2 SYDVKM, per germline. The CDR3 extends over 10 amino acids. The whole variable domain, remainder taken from reference TRBV28 and TRBJ2-3, is DVKVTQSSRYLVKRTGEKVFLECVQDMDHENMFWYRQDPGLGLRLIYFSYDVKMKEKGDIPEGYSVSREKKERFSLILESASTNQTSMYLCASSIDTQYFGPGTRLTVL.

The DNA of the CDR3 is TGTGCCAGCAGCATCGGACAGGGGCGTACTGAAGCTTTCTTT. Its protein is CASSIGQGRTEAFF. The chain employs TRBV7-2 and TRBJ1-1; 9 bases line up with TRBD1. J was trimmed by 5 bases and V by 5 bases; bases with no gene match: 6. From germline, CDR1 is SGHTA and CDR2 FQGNSA. The CDR3 spans 14 residues.

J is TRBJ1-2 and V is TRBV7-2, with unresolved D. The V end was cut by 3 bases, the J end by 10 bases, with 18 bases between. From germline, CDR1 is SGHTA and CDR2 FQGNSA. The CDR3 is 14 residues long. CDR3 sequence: CASSLGRVRDDYTF. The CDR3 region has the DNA TGTGCCAGCAGCTTGGGGAGGGTGCGAGACGACTACACCTTC.

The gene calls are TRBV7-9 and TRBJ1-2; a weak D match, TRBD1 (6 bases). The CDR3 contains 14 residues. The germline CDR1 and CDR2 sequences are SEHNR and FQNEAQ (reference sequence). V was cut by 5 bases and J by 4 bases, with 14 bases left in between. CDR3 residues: CASSPTGQSYGYTF. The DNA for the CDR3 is TGTGCCAGCAGCCCGACTGGACAGTCCTATGGCTACACCTTC.

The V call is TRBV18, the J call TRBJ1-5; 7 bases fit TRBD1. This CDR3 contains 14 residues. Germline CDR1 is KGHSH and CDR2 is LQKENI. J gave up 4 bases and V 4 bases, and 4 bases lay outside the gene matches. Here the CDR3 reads CASSQGARNQPQHF. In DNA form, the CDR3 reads TGTGCCAGCTCACAGGGGGCACGAAATCAGCCCCAGCATTTT.

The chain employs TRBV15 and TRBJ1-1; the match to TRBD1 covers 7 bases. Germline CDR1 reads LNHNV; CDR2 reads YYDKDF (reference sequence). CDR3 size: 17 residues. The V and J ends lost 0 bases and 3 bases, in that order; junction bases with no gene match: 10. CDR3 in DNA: TGTGCCACCAGCAGAGATCCTGAGGGGGCGCGGGACACTGAAGCTTTCTTT. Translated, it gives CATSRDPEGARDTEAFF.

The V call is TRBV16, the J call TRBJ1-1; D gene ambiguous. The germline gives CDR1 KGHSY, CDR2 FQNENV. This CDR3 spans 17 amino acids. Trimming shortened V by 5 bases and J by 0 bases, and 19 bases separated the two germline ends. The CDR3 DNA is TGTGCCAGCAGCGCAACCGGGGTCGGCAGCATGAACACTGAAGCTTTCTTT. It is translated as CASSATGVGSMNTEAFF. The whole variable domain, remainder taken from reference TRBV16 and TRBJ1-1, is GEEVAQTPKHLVRGEGQKAKLYCAPIKGHSYVFWYQQVLKNEFKFLISFQNENVFDETGMPKERFSAKCLPNSPCSLEIQATKLEDSAVYFCASSATGVGSMNTEAFFGQGTRLTVV.

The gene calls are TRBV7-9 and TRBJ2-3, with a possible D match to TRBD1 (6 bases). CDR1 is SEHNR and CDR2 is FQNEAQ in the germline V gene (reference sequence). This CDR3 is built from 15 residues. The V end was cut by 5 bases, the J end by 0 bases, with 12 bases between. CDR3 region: CASSPQGTSTDTQYF. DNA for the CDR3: TGTGCCAGCAGCCCACAGGGAACTAGCACAGATACGCAGTATTTT.

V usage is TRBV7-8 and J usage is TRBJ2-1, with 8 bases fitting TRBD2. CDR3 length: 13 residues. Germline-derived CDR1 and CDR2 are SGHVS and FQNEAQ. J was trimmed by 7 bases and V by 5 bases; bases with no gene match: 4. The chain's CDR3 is CASSPAGGNEQFF. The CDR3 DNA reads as TGTGCCAGCAGCCCGGCGGGGGGTAATGAGCAGTTCTTC. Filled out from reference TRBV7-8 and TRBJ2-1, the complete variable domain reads GAGVSQSPRYKVAKRGQDVALRCDPISGHVSLFWYQQALGQGPEFLTYFQNEAQLDKSGLPSDRFFAERPEGSVSTLKIQRTQQEDSAVYLCASSPAGGNEQFFGPGTRLTVL.

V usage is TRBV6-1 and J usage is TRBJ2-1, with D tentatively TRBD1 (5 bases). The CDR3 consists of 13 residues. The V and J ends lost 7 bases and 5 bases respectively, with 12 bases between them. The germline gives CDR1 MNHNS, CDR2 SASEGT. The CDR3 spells CASTVRGHNEQFF. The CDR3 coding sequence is TGTGCCAGCACCGTAAGGGGCCACAATGAGCAGTTCTTC.

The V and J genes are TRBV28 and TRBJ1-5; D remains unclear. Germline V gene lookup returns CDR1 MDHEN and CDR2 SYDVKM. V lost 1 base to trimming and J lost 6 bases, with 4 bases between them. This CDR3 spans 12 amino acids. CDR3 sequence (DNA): TGTGCCAGCAGTTTATTGGCTCAGCCCCAGCATTTT. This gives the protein CASSLLAQPQHF.

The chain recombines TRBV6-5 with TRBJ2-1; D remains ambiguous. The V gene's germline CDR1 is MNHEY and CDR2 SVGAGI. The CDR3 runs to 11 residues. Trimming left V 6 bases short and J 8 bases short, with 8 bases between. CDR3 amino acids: CASSLRDEQFF. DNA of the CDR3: TGTGCCAGCAGCCTGAGAGATGAGCAGTTCTTC.

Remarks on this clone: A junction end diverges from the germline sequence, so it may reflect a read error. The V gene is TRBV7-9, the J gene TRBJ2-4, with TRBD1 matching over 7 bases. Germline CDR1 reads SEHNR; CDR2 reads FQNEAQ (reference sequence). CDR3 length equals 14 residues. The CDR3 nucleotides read TGTGCCAGCAGCCCCGGGACAGCCCAAAACATTCAGTACTTC. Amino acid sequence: CASSPGTAQNIQYF.

The DNA of the CDR3 is TGTGCCAGCAGCTTGGCCCCGAACGAGGGTACAAACATTCAGTACTTC. It specifies CASSLAPNEGTNIQYF. The rearrangement joins TRBV5-6 to TRBJ2-4, with D possibly being TRBD2 (5 bases). The CDR3 is 16 residues long. CDR1 is SGHDT and CDR2 is YYEEEE in the germline V gene. Deletions cut 0 bases from V and 6 bases from J, with 16 bases between.

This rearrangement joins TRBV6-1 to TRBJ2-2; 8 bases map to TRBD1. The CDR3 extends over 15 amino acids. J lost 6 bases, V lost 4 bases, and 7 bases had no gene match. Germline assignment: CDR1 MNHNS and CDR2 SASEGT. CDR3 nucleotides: TGTGCCAGCAGTGCCCCCAGGGGGCAGCCCGGGGAGCTGTTTTTT. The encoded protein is CASSAPRGQPGELFF.

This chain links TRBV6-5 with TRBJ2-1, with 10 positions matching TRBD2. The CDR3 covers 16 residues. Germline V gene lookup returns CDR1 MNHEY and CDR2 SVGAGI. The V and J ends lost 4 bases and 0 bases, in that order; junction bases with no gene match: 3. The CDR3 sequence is CASSSAGGSSYNEQFF. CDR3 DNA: TGTGCCAGCAGTTCAGCGGGGGGGAGCTCCTACAATGAGCAGTTCTTC.